A single sample is the source of the 4 T cell receptor beta chains below, sequenced in a study of human T cells and chemical hapten exposure. Described time point: patch test 3, about 24 weeks after DPC sensitization. The treatment was: therapeutic diphenylcyclopropenone sensitization with weekly scalp DPC. One entry per CDR3 protein results from TCRdb running MiXCR on the RACE reads. The sample has about 160,000 distinct CDR3 sequences; around 30% are singletons. The source material was whole blood, sampled in connection with sensitization to the hapten diphenylcyclopropenone (DPC). The receptors were sampled from a woman between 18 and 29 years old with alopecia areata. Some clones in this sample may be carry-over from other donors' samples.

J is TRBJ2-7 and V is TRBV25-1, with D hard to call. V lost 0 bases and J 3 bases, leaving 6 bases between the germline ends. Germline V gene lookup returns CDR1 MGHDK and CDR2 SYGVNS. The CDR3 length is 13 residues. The CDR3 sequence: CASSEYYSYEQYF. CDR3 in DNA: TGTGCCAGCAGTGAATATTACAGCTACGAGCAGTACTTC.

This clonotype was detected many times. The chain has TRBV7-9 and TRBJ2-7; weak D call: TRBD1 (6 bases). The CDR3 runs to 12 residues. Germline CDR1 is SEHNR and CDR2 is FQNEAQ (reference sequence). V dropped 11 bases and J dropped 6 bases, with 17 bases sitting between them. The CDR3 reads CAGSWGLAEQYF. CDR3 coding DNA: TGTGCCGGAAGTTGGGGGCTGGCCGAGCAGTACTTC.

The J gene is TRBJ2-3, the V gene TRBV9; 11 bases align to TRBD2. CDR1 SGDLS and CDR2 YYNGEE come from the germline V gene. Unmatched junction bases numbered 6, after V lost 3 bases and J lost 3 bases. This CDR3 has 16 residues. The CDR3 sequence: CASSEISGRGTDTQYF. The DNA of the CDR3 is TGTGCCAGCAGCGAGATTAGCGGGAGGGGGACAGATACGCAGTATTTT.

The rearrangement joins TRBV21-1 to TRBJ1-3. TRBV21-1 corresponds to a pseudogene. The CDR3 is 17 residues long. Written as DNA, the CDR3 is TGTGCCAGTCCCTCGGAGCAACTTACTATCTCTGGAAACACCATATATTTT. This translates into CASPSEQLTISGNTIYF.